Here is one T cell receptor (beta chain) with its context. Its specificity is unknown. With V trimmed by 6 bases and J by 15 bases, 19 bases remained unmatched. The CDR3 totals 14 residues. Germline loops: CDR1 SGHTS, CDR2 YDEGEE. The template, around 540 ng total RNA, yielded TCR beta cDNA made with a constant-region primer. Library construction for TCR beta comprised three nested multiplex PCR rounds performed with slightly modified ARM-PCR. The first two PCR rounds used TRBV1-TRBV30 primers with a Cbeta primer, 9 to 10 cycles each. MiXCR was run by TCRdb on the multiplex PCR reads, yielding one entry per CDR3 protein. Of more than 40,000 distinct CDR3 sequences detected, less than 75% appear once; the ten largest clones hold around 30%. These data are taken from a study of tumor-infiltrating lymphocytes in primary liver carcinoma. Whole-study context: Tumors were stage T1-T3 N0M0, roughly 4 to 11 cm across.

Co-extraction of RNA and DNA was performed on about 20-32 mg of unsorted bulk tissue. Each tumor had five separate regions sampled. Tumor samples were assessed, and every one had over 75% viable tumor cells. General study results and limits: Relative to tumor region pairs, the tumor-adjacent and tumor-blood pairs showed overlap that was lower.

The sample consisted of liver tumor tissue from sampling region 5. Subset noted: tumor region T5, tumor centre. This clonotype was obtained from a man in his forties or fifties with primary liver carcinoma and hepatitis B virus infection. The V and J genes are TRBV5-8 and TRBJ2-3; 7 nucleotides align to TRBD1. Here the CDR3 DNA reads TGTGCCAGCACCCCTCGGACAGGCACAGATACACACTATTTT. This codes for CASTPRTGTDTHYF.